This note documents a single T cell receptor (beta chain) sequence. This specimen comes from a study of control samples from healthy donors and cancer patients. Profiling relied on immunoSEQ multiplex PCR, and the TCRdb table lists in-frame clones only, not all of them. The sample yields 130,000 or so clones, about 88% seen once. The CDR3 runs to 14 residues. Germline values: CDR1 SGDLS, CDR2 YYNGEE. Trimming pared 4 bases from V and 5 bases from J, leaving 15 bases between. Source material: blood. The rearrangement uses TRBV9 and TRBJ1-2; tentative D call: TRBD1 (5 bases). The receptor's source is a man aged 50 to 60 in good health. CDR3 in amino acids: CASSPWDGSYGYTF. As DNA, the CDR3 is TGTGCCAGCAGCCCTTGGGACGGATCTTATGGCTACACCTTC.